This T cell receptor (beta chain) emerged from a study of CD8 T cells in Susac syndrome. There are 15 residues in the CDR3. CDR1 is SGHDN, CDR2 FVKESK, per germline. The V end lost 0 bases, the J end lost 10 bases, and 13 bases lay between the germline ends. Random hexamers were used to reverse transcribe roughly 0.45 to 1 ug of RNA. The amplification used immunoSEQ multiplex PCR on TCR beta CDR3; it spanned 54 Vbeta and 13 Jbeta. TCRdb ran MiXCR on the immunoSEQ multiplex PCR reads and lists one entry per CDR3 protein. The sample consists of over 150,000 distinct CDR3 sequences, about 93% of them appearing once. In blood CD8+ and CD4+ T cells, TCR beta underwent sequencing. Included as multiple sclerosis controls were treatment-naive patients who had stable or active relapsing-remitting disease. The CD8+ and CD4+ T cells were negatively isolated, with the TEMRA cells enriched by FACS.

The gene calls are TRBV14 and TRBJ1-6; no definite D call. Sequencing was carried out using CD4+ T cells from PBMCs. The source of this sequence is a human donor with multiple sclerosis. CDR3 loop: CASSQDVGVWSPLHF. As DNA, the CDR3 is TGTGCCAGCAGCCAAGATGTCGGAGTCTGGTCACCCCTCCACTTT. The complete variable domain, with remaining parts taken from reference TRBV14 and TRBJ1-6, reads EAGVTQFPSHSVIEKGQTVTLRCDPISGHDNLYWYRRVMGKEIKFLLHFVKESKQDESGMPNNRFLAERTGGTYSTLKVQPAELEDSGVYFCASSQDVGVWSPLHFGNGTRLTVT.